The 23 T cell receptor beta chains below all came from one sample that was sequenced in a study of T cell changes during pregnancy in multiple sclerosis. Sequenced by immunoSEQ multiplex PCR; TCRdb stores in-frame clones only, minus some. The table lists about 68,000 clones, less than 95% of them singletons. Specimen: peripheral blood, collected in the second trimester of pregnancy. Every receptor here comes from a female donor with multiple sclerosis, enrolled in a pregnancy study.

The J gene is TRBJ2-7, the V gene TRBV18, with D perhaps matching TRBD1 (6 bases). Per the germline V gene, CDR1 is KGHSH and CDR2 is LQKENI. The V and J ends lost 2 bases and 5 bases respectively, with 16 bases between them. This CDR3 has 15 residues. The DNA of the CDR3 is TGTGCCAGCTCACCAGGCACTAGGGGGTCGGACGAGCAGTACTTC. Translation: CASSPGTRGSDEQYF.

Written as DNA, the CDR3 is TGTGCCAGTAGTATCGACTTTCAGGGGGCCAAAAACATTCAGTACTTC. Protein: CASSIDFQGAKNIQYF. This sequence joins TRBV19 and TRBJ2-4; D is perhaps TRBD1 (6 bases). CDR3 length equals 16 residues. Trimming took 3 bases from V and 1 from J, leaving 13 bases between them. CDR1 LNHDA and CDR2 SQIVND come from the germline V gene (reference sequence).

The genes are TRBV4-1 and TRBJ2-2; no clear D. CDR3 size: 15 residues. Looked up from germline, CDR1 is MGHRA and CDR2 is YSYEKL. The V end lost 4 bases, the J end lost 2 bases, and 11 bases lay between the germline ends. The CDR3 is CASSLYGSNTGELFF. CDR3 nucleotides: TGCGCCAGCAGCCTCTACGGGTCCAACACCGGGGAGCTGTTTTTT.

The chain has TRBV27 and TRBJ1-1, with 10 bases matching TRBD1. The CDR3 extends over 16 amino acids. CDR1 is MNHEY, CDR2 SMNVEV, per germline (reference sequence). V trimming: 5 bases; J trimming: 2 bases; junction bases outside the gene matches: 8. The DNA for the CDR3 is TGTGCCAGCAGTCCAGACAGGGGGCGGGTTAACACTGAAGCTTTCTTT. Translated: CASSPDRGRVNTEAFF.

V is TRBV7-2 and J is TRBJ2-7, with 10 bases that match TRBD2. V shed 4 bases and J 8 bases; nucleotides not matched to a gene: 8. The germline V gene has CDR1 SGHTA and CDR2 FQGNSA. The CDR3 runs to 14 residues. The DNA of the CDR3 is TGTGCCAGCAGCTCCTATAGCGGGGGGCCCAAGCAGTACTTC. Encoded protein: CASSSYSGGPKQYF.

This clone has a single count. The chain couples TRBV6-5 to TRBJ2-7; 8 bases line up with TRBD1. Trimming cost V 2 bases and J 0 bases; bases outside gene matches: 6. Looked up from germline, CDR1 is MNHEY and CDR2 is SVGAGI. This CDR3 spans 16 amino acids. CDR3 loop: CASSYKQGDSSYEQYF. CDR3 DNA: TGTGCCAGCAGTTACAAACAGGGGGATAGCTCCTACGAGCAGTACTTC.

V usage is TRBV5-1 and J usage is TRBJ2-2; TRBD1 matches at 9 bases. The CDR3 is 15 amino acids. V lost 4 bases and J lost 6; bases outside the gene matches: 7. The V gene's germline CDR1 is SGHRS and CDR2 YFSETQ. CDR3 residues: CASSQGTGKAGELFF. CDR3 nucleotide sequence: TGCGCCAGCAGCCAGGGGACAGGGAAGGCCGGGGAGCTGTTTTTT.

This rearrangement joins TRBV6-6 to TRBJ2-2; 13 bases agree with TRBD2. V trimming: 1 base; J trimming: 6 bases; junction bases outside the gene matches: 2. Germline CDR1 reads MNHNY; CDR2 reads SVGAGI (reference sequence). This CDR3 is 16 amino acids long. This CDR3 reads CASSYLLAGGPGELFF. CDR3 in DNA: TGTGCCAGCAGTTACTTACTAGCGGGGGGGCCCGGGGAGCTGTTTTTT.

The DNA for the CDR3 is TGTGCCTGGAGCCCGACAGGGGGGAACACTGAAGCTTTCTTT. The encoded protein is CAWSPTGGNTEAFF. The chain has TRBV30 and TRBJ1-1, with 9 bases that match TRBD1. The CDR3 totals 14 residues. The V segment lost 3 bases and the J segment 1 base; nucleotides outside the gene matches: 3. Germline loops: CDR1 GTSNPN, CDR2 SVGIG (reference sequence).

In this sample, this clone turned up a few times. This chain links TRBV19 with TRBJ1-6, with D hard to call. Germline assignment: CDR1 LNHDA and CDR2 SQIVND (reference sequence). This CDR3 is 14 amino acids long. Trimming removed 3 bases from V and 5 bases from J, with 8 bases in between. CDR3: CASSIGINNSPLHF. Written as DNA, the CDR3 is TGTGCCAGTAGTATTGGCATCAATAATTCACCCCTCCACTTT. Full variable domain (remainder filled in from reference TRBV19 and TRBJ1-6): DGGITQSPKYLFRKEGQNVTLSCEQNLNHDAMYWYRQDPGQGLRLIYYSQIVNDFQKGDIAEGYSVSREKKESFPLTVTSAQKNPTAFYLCASSIGINNSPLHFGNGTRLTVT.

The genes are TRBV18 and TRBJ2-1; 14 bases line up with TRBD2. Germline trimming cut 6 bases from V and 6 bases from J; bases unmatched to any gene: 7. This CDR3 comprises 16 residues. Per the germline V gene, CDR1 is KGHSH and CDR2 is LQKENI. CDR3 bases: TGTGCCAGCTCCCCGACTAGCGGGGGGGGAGGCAATGAGCAGTTCTTC. Translated: CASSPTSGGGGNEQFF.

Turning to this clone: Germline and junction disagree at one end, which may indicate a read error. The chain carries TRBV6-1 and TRBJ1-2; D is ambiguous. Germline CDR1 is MNHNS and CDR2 is SASEGT. The CDR3 sequence is 14 residues long. CDR3: CASSQASGSYGYTF. CDR3 nucleotides: TGTGCCAGCAGTCAAGCCTCCGGGAGCTATGGCTACACCTTC.

V is TRBV10-3 and J is TRBJ2-2; TRBD1 agrees at 7 bases. This CDR3 contains 15 residues. Looked up from germline, CDR1 is ENHRY and CDR2 is SYGVKD. Trimming at V came to 4 bases and at J to 3 bases, leaving 5 bases not matched to a gene. Here the CDR3 DNA reads TGTGCCATCAGTGGAGGGCAGGGGGACACCGGGGAGCTGTTTTTT. Its translation: CAISGGQGDTGELFF.

The rearrangement links TRBV7-9 to TRBJ1-2; the D is unclear. Trimming took off 5 bases at V and 1 base at J, with 17 bases between the two ends. In germline, CDR1 is SEHNR, CDR2 FQNEAQ (reference sequence). This CDR3 has 16 amino acids. Here the CDR3 DNA reads TGTGCCAGCAGCCGCCTCGGAGGAAGACTTAACTATGGCTACACCTTC. It translates to CASSRLGGRLNYGYTF. Full variable domain (rest looked up from reference TRBV7-9 and TRBJ1-2): DTGVSQNPRHKITKRGQNVTFRCDPISEHNRLYWYRQTLGQGPEFLTYFQNEAQLEKSRLLSDRFSAERPKGSFSTLEIQRTEQGDSAMYLCASSRLGGRLNYGYTFGSGTRLTVV.

CDR3 coding DNA: TGTGCCAGCTCACCCTACGGGACAGGGGACTTTGGCTACACCTTC. It is translated as CASSPYGTGDFGYTF. The chain couples TRBV18 to TRBJ1-2; 10 bases line up with TRBD1. Germline V lookup: CDR1 KGHSH, CDR2 LQKENI. The V and J ends lost 3 bases and 7 bases, in that order; junction bases with no gene match: 8. CDR3 size: 15 residues. The variable domain in full, with the rest retrieved from reference TRBV18 and TRBJ1-2, is NAGVMQNPRHLVRRRGQEARLRCSPMKGHSHVYWYRQLPEEGLKFMVYLQKENIIDESGMPKERFSAEFPKEGPSILRIQQVVRGDSAAYFCASSPYGTGDFGYTFGSGTRLTVV.

The chain links TRBV7-6 to TRBJ2-3; perhaps TRBD2 as D (5 bases). Germline lookup yields CDR1 SGHVS and CDR2 FNYEAQ. The CDR3 runs 15 residues. V was shortened by 4 bases and J by 5 bases, with 16 bases between the two germline ends. CDR3 in DNA: TGTGCCAGCAGCTCCTCCCCTCTACGGGGAGATACGCAGTATTTT. Its translation is CASSSSPLRGDTQYF. Full variable domain (missing parts from reference TRBV7-6 and TRBJ2-3): GAGVSQSPRYKVTKRGQDVALRCDPISGHVSLYWYRQALGQGPEFLTYFNYEAQQDKSGLPNDRFSAERPEGSISTLTIQRTEQRDSAMYRCASSSSPLRGDTQYFGPGTRLTVL.

The chain recombines TRBV11-2 with TRBJ1-2; a possible D gene is TRBD1 (6 bases). V lost 2 bases and J 4 bases, leaving 8 bases between the germline ends. The CDR3 is 13 residues long. Germline V gives CDR1 SGHAT, CDR2 FQNNGV. The chain's CDR3 is CASSLSGAYGYTF. The CDR3 DNA sequence: TGTGCCAGCAGCTTATCAGGGGCCTATGGCTACACCTTC.

The chain uses TRBV25-1 and TRBJ1-1; the D gene is possibly TRBD1 (6 bases). CDR3 length: 16 amino acids. The germline V gene encodes CDR1 MGHDK and CDR2 SYGVNS. V was clipped by 1 base and J by 1 base, with 13 bases between them. The CDR3 nucleotides read TGTGCCAGCAGTGAATCCGGCAGGGGACCGAACACTGAAGCTTTCTTT. The encoded protein is CASSESGRGPNTEAFF.

The chain joins TRBV19 to TRBJ2-7; 9 bases align to TRBD1. The V segment lost 7 bases and the J segment 7 bases; nucleotides outside the gene matches: 5. Germline assignment: CDR1 LNHDA and CDR2 SQIVND (reference sequence). This CDR3 spans 12 amino acids. CDR3 sequence reads: CASTDRGGEQYF. Written as DNA, the CDR3 is TGTGCCAGTACGGACAGGGGCGGGGAGCAGTACTTC.

This clone has just one count. The chain joins TRBV7-2 to TRBJ2-7, with 9 bases identical to TRBD2. With V trimmed by 5 bases and J by 3 bases, 8 bases remained unmatched. CDR1 is SGHTA and CDR2 is FQGNSA in the germline V gene. The CDR3 contains 15 residues. The CDR3 loop is CASSAASGELYEQYF. The CDR3 DNA reads as TGTGCCAGCAGCGCCGCTAGCGGGGAGCTCTACGAGCAGTACTTC.

The gene calls are TRBV13 and TRBJ2-7, with 13 bases identical to TRBD2. V lost 5 bases, J lost 0 bases, and 10 bases stayed unmatched. The CDR3 has 18 amino acids. CDR1 is PRHDT and CDR2 is FYEKMQ in the germline V gene (reference sequence). The DNA of the CDR3 is TGTGCCAGCAGCGAAAGGACTAGCGGGGGCCGTTCCTCCTACGAGCAGTACTTC. Protein sequence: CASSERTSGGRSSYEQYF.

For the CDR3, the DNA is TGTGCCAGCAGCTTGTGGCGGCTGAACACCGGGGAGCTGTTTTTT. This codes for CASSLWRLNTGELFF. This chain joins TRBV5-5 and TRBJ2-2; unclear D gene. Trimming stripped 1 base from V and 1 base from J, with 8 bases between. Germline values: CDR1 SGHKS, CDR2 YYEKEE (reference sequence). The CDR3 loop spans 15 amino acids.

As to this clone: The junction departs from germline at one end; a sequencing error may be responsible. This chain links TRBV19 with TRBJ1-1, with D hard to call. Germline loops: CDR1 LNHDA, CDR2 SQIVND (reference sequence). This CDR3 comprises 11 residues. The CDR3 bases are TGTGCCACTACTGCGGCCGGGAGACGGGACTTT. Translation: CATTAAGRRDF.